These 22 T cell receptor beta chains were all obtained from the same sample, sequenced in a study of blood T cell repertoires in COVID-19. Sequenced by immunoSEQ multiplex PCR; TCRdb stores in-frame clones only, minus some. The sample carries 400,000 or so clones, around 87% recorded once. The specimen was PBMCs or T cells enriched from blood (not recorded which). These receptors all stem from a man aged 40-50 years in a cohort exposed to, infected with or recovered from COVID-19 (not recorded which).

The chain joins TRBV5-6 to TRBJ1-2; 10 positions match TRBD1. Germline V gene lookup returns CDR1 SGHDT and CDR2 YYEEEE. This CDR3 spans 14 amino acids. With V trimmed by 3 bases and J by 6 bases, 5 bases remained unmatched. The CDR3 here is CASSSGQGINGYTF. The DNA of the CDR3 is TGTGCCAGCAGCTCGGGACAGGGGATAAATGGCTACACCTTC.

The rearrangement uses TRBV18 and TRBJ2-3; D might be TRBD1 (5 bases). Germline assignment: CDR1 KGHSH and CDR2 LQKENI. This CDR3 spans 17 amino acids. V was pared by 4 bases and J by 4 bases, with 21 bases between. The CDR3 here is CASSLMGPQGFSDTQYF. CDR3 bases: TGTGCCAGCTCACTTATGGGGCCGCAAGGTTTTTCAGATACGCAGTATTTT.

The genes are TRBV15 and TRBJ2-2, with 10 nucleotides matching TRBD2. From germline, CDR1 is LNHNV and CDR2 YYDKDF (reference sequence). This CDR3 comprises 17 residues. J gave up 4 bases and V 0 bases, and 5 bases lay outside the gene matches. The CDR3 nucleotides read TGTGCCACCAGCAGAGAACTAGCGGGACGGTCCACCGGGGAGCTGTTTTTT. Translated, it gives CATSRELAGRSTGELFF.

This chain uses TRBV7-8 with TRBJ2-1; D perhaps matches TRBD2 (6 bases). Trimming took 5 bases from V and 6 from J, leaving 17 bases between them. Germline loops: CDR1 SGHVS, CDR2 FQNEAQ. The CDR3 sequence is 15 residues long. The CDR3 nucleotides are TGTGCCAGCAGCGTACCCGCCGGGGGACCCAATGAGCAGTTCTTC. As protein: CASSVPAGGPNEQFF.

The chain is built from TRBV30 and TRBJ2-5; 9 bases line up with TRBD2. The J segment lost 5 bases and the V segment lost 0 bases, leaving 7 bases of the junction unmatched. Per germline, CDR1 GTSNPN and CDR2 SVGIG (reference sequence). This CDR3 has 15 residues. This CDR3 is CAWSVRVSGSETQYF. For the CDR3, the DNA is TGTGCCTGGAGTGTACGCGTTAGCGGGAGTGAGACCCAGTACTTC. The whole variable domain, remainder taken from reference TRBV30 and TRBJ2-5, is SQTIHQWPATLVQPVGSPLSLECTVEGTSNPNLYWYRQAAGRGLQLLFYSVGIGQISSEVPQNLSASRPQDRQFILSSKKLLLSDSGFYLCAWSVRVSGSETQYFGPGTRLLVL.

The chain employs TRBV6-5 and TRBJ1-2; weak D call: TRBD1 (5 bases). Trimming shortened V by 7 bases and J by 4 bases, and 16 bases separated the two germline ends. CDR3 length: 14 residues. Germline lookup yields CDR1 MNHEY and CDR2 SVGAGI. CDR3 sequence: CASKERGGGYGYTF. The CDR3 DNA reads TGTGCCAGCAAGGAGAGGGGAGGTGGCTATGGCTACACCTTC.

CDR3 in DNA: TGCAGCACCGACGGGCTAGCGGGATTTTCGGGTCAAGAGACCCAGTACTTC. As protein: CSTDGLAGFSGQETQYF. The V gene is TRBV29-1, the J gene TRBJ2-5; 9 bases line up with TRBD2. The V and J ends lost 8 bases and 2 bases, in that order; junction bases with no gene match: 18. The CDR3 runs to 17 residues. The germline CDR1 and CDR2 sequences are SQVTM and ANQGSEA.

This chain uses TRBV5-1 with TRBJ2-3, with 9 positions matching TRBD1. With 4 bases clipped from V and 2 bases from J, the junction kept 5 bases outside the gene matches. This CDR3 region has 15 residues. In germline, CDR1 is SGHRS, CDR2 YFSETQ. CDR3 in amino acids: CASSLRDRVTDTQYF. The DNA of the CDR3 is TGCGCCAGCAGCCTCCGGGACAGGGTCACAGATACGCAGTATTTT.

The rearrangement uses TRBV11-2 and TRBJ1-2; possibly TRBD1 for D (5 bases). V lost 0 bases and J lost 5, with 13 bases in between. Germline V gene data show CDR1 as SGHAT and CDR2 as FQNNGV. This CDR3 is built from 15 residues. The CDR3 loop is CASSLDGARTYGYTF. The DNA of the CDR3 is TGTGCCAGCAGCTTAGATGGGGCCAGAACGTATGGCTACACCTTC.

The chain couples TRBV27 to TRBJ1-5; 10 nucleotides align to TRBD1. Trimming at V came to 2 bases and at J to 6 bases, leaving 1 base not matched to a gene. This CDR3 comprises 14 residues. The V gene's germline CDR1 is MNHEY and CDR2 SMNVEV (reference sequence). The CDR3 bases are TGTGCCAGCAGTTTAAGGACAGGGGGTCAGCCCCAGCATTTT. This encodes CASSLRTGGQPQHF.

This chain connects TRBV2 to TRBJ1-6, with D possibly being TRBD1 (6 bases). The germline gives CDR1 SNHLY, CDR2 FYNNEI. Trimming shortened V by 3 bases and J by 5 bases, and 11 bases separated the two germline ends. The CDR3 consists of 15 residues. The CDR3 protein is CASSEEQGNNSPLHF. CDR3 nucleotides: TGTGCCAGCAGTGAGGAACAGGGAAATAATTCACCCCTCCACTTT.

The rearrangement links TRBV18 to TRBJ1-1; 9 nucleotides line up with TRBD1. J was trimmed by 3 bases and V by 4 bases; bases with no gene match: 6. Per germline, CDR1 KGHSH and CDR2 LQKENI. The CDR3 is made up of 15 amino acids. This CDR3 is CASSHRTGADTEAFF. The DNA of the CDR3 is TGTGCCAGCTCACATAGGACAGGGGCGGACACTGAAGCTTTCTTT.

The rearrangement links TRBV19 to TRBJ2-6; weak D call: TRBD1 (6 bases). The CDR3 totals 18 residues. With 11 bases removed from V and 0 bases from J, the gap between germline ends came to 23 bases. CDR1 and CDR2 (germline): LNHDA, SQIVND (reference sequence). The CDR3 protein is CASSPGGRGTSGANVLTF. CDR3 bases: TGTGCCTCCTCCCCTGGGGGCAGGGGTACCTCTGGGGCCAACGTCCTGACTTTC.

This sequence joins TRBV28 and TRBJ2-7, with 15 positions matching TRBD2. CDR3 length: 16 amino acids. CDR1 and CDR2 from the germline V gene are MDHEN and SYDVKM. The J segment lost 4 bases and the V segment lost 4 bases, leaving 5 bases of the junction unmatched. The CDR3: CASSSGTSGRSYEQYF. The CDR3 coding sequence is TGTGCCAGCAGTTCAGGGACTAGCGGGAGGTCGTACGAGCAGTACTTC.

The J gene is TRBJ2-7, the V gene TRBV7-9, with D tentatively TRBD2 (5 bases). Trimming cost V 3 bases and J 5 bases, with 14 bases left between them. Germline CDR1 is SEHNR and CDR2 is FQNEAQ (reference sequence). The CDR3 totals 14 residues. CDR3 sequence (DNA): TGTGCCAGCAGCTTGGGCGGGTTCCGTGACGAGCAGTACTTC. Its translation: CASSLGGFRDEQYF.

The J gene is TRBJ1-5, the V gene TRBV5-1; no reliable D call. The CDR3 is 15 amino acids. V gave up 0 bases and J gave up 9 bases, with 16 bases separating them. The germline V gene encodes CDR1 SGHRS and CDR2 YFSETQ. The CDR3 spells CASSLGESKGAPQHF. CDR3 in DNA: TGCGCCAGCAGCTTGGGGGAGTCGAAAGGAGCGCCCCAGCATTTT.

The V and J genes are TRBV10-3 and TRBJ2-7; possibly TRBD2 for D (5 bases). From germline, CDR1 is ENHRY and CDR2 SYGVKD. Trimming pared 11 bases from V and 3 bases from J, leaving 17 bases between. CDR3 size: 13 residues. CDR3 bases: TGTGCCGCCCATAGTGGGAGTCACTACGAGCAGTACTTC. As protein: CAAHSGSHYEQYF.

The chain links TRBV2 to TRBJ1-5, with TRBD1 matching 7 bases. The CDR3 length is 14 residues. The V gene end was trimmed by 7 bases and the J gene end by 1 base; junction bases not matched to a gene: 4. Germline CDR1 is SNHLY and CDR2 is FYNNEI. The DNA of the CDR3 is TGTGCCAGCACGGGACAGACGAGCAATCAGCCCCAGCATTTT. Translated: CASTGQTSNQPQHF. Supplemented by reference TRBV2 and TRBJ1-5, the full variable domain reads EPEVTQTPSHQVTQMGQEVILRCVPISNHLYFYWYRQILGQKVEFLVSFYNNEISEKSEIFDDQFSVERPDGSNFTLKIRSTKLEDSAMYFCASTGQTSNQPQHFGDGTRLSIL.

The V gene is TRBV28, the J gene TRBJ1-1; no clear D. The germline gives CDR1 MDHEN, CDR2 SYDVKM. V lost 3 bases and J 5 bases, leaving 7 bases between the germline ends. This CDR3 is 12 amino acids long. CDR3 in amino acids: CASSLLRTEAFF. CDR3 in DNA: TGTGCCAGCAGTTTGCTGAGGACTGAAGCTTTCTTT.

The chain recombines TRBV5-1 with TRBJ1-1, with a weak D call TRBD1 (6 bases). Trimming left V 5 bases short and J 3 bases short, with 23 bases between. Germline V CDR1 and CDR2: SGHRS, YFSETQ. There are 17 residues in the CDR3. The CDR3, as DNA: TGCGCCAGCAGGGAGGGCGGGGGCGTGGGGGCACACACTGAAGCTTTCTTT. Translating it yields CASREGGGVGAHTEAFF.

The table lists this clone with a count of one. The CDR3 DNA follows: TGTGCCAGCAGCCGGGACAGGTTCGAGCAGTACTTC. Protein product: CASSRDRFEQYF. V is TRBV5-5 and J is TRBJ2-7; 8 bases fit TRBD1. The CDR3 contains 12 residues. V shed 4 bases, J shed 6 bases, and the junction held 3 bases outside the gene matches. Germline lookup yields CDR1 SGHKS and CDR2 YYEKEE (reference sequence).

Only one count was recorded for this clone. The gene calls are TRBV5-8 and TRBJ1-5, with 10 bases that match TRBD1. The CDR3 has 15 amino acids. CDR1 and CDR2 from the germline V gene are SGHTS and YDEGEE. J gave up 4 bases and V 4 bases, and 5 bases lay outside the gene matches. CDR3 DNA: TGTGCCAGCAGCCCCGGGACAGGGGTTAATCAGCCCCAGCATTTT. Amino acids: CASSPGTGVNQPQHF.